This T cell receptor (beta chain) was found in a study of shared clonotypes between healthy human individuals. Study-wide background: Researchers drew samples from a couple of women and a few men aged 18 to 49.

In the naive CD8 group, cells lacked CD45RO and were positively selected for CCR7, so terminally differentiated effector memory CD45RA+ cells were left out. Genomic DNA (from each subset) was split evenly across several immunoSEQ plates. TCRdb's table, derived via immunoSEQ multiplex PCR, lists solely in-frame clones and lacks some. The data show about 2.2 million clones, 85% to 95% seen once. General study results and limits: Non-shared clonotypes were found to have lower generation probabilities than the clonotypes that were shared by all four of the sorted-subset donors.

Remarks on this clone: Its specificity is unknown.

This CDR3 is 14 amino acids long. Trimming removed 7 bases at V and 5 bases at J, with 17 bases between. Germline CDR1 and CDR2: SGHTA and FQGNSA. The clonotype was recovered from a man between 18 and 35 years old in good health. Some clones in this sample may be carry-over from other donors' samples. Material: naive CD8+ T cells from PBMCs. The chain joins TRBV7-2 to TRBJ2-5; weak D call: TRBD1 (6 bases). The CDR3 spells CASTQEWQGETQYF. The CDR3 DNA sequence: TGTGCCAGCACCCAGGAGTGGCAGGGGGAGACCCAGTACTTC. The whole variable domain, remainder taken from reference TRBV7-2 and TRBJ2-5, is GAGVSQSPSNKVTEKGKDVELRCDPISGHTALYWYRQSLGQGLEFLIYFQGNSAPDKSGLPSDRFSAERTGGSVSTLTIQRTQQEDSAVYLCASTQEWQGETQYFGPGTRLLVL.